This passage covers 10 T cell receptor beta chains from one sample sequenced in a study of Ad26.COV2.S vaccination and SARS-CoV-2 variants. TCRdb's table, derived via immunoSEQ multiplex PCR, lists solely in-frame clones and lacks some. Altogether approximately 250,000 clones are present, approximately 90% being singletons, with the ten largest covering roughly 3%. The treatment was: 15 to 20 received Ad26.COV2.S at low or high dose, single or two shots; 5 received placebo; per-sample allocation not given. Specimens were obtained on day 63 following the first vaccine or placebo injection. The sample here was peripheral blood, taken in a trial of Ad26.COV2.S vaccine versus placebo. The receptors shown here come from a person between 18 and 60 years old who received the Ad26.COV2.S COVID-19 vaccine or a placebo.

V usage is TRBV15 and J usage is TRBJ2-1; D uncertain. Deletions cut 4 bases from V and 4 bases from J, with 8 bases between. The CDR3 contains 13 residues. Germline V gives CDR1 LNHNV, CDR2 YYDKDF (reference sequence). The CDR3 region is CATSTSLYNEQFF. The CDR3 coding sequence is TGTGCCACCAGCACGAGCTTGTACAATGAGCAGTTCTTC.

V usage is TRBV5-1 and J usage is TRBJ1-3; no firm D call. Germline CDR1 is SGHRS and CDR2 is YFSETQ. The CDR3 is 16 amino acids. The V and J ends lost 4 bases and 0 bases respectively, with 14 bases between them. The CDR3 here is CASSRRTGSSGNTIYF. CDR3 sequence (DNA): TGCGCCAGCAGCCGGAGGACGGGGAGCTCTGGAAACACCATATATTTT.

The J gene is TRBJ2-1, the V gene TRBV18; D possibly corresponds to TRBD2 (6 bases). The CDR3 length is 15 residues. V lost 6 bases and J 0 bases, leaving 12 bases between the germline ends. CDR1 is KGHSH and CDR2 is LQKENI in the germline V gene. The CDR3 here is CASSRGESSYNEQFF. Here the CDR3 DNA reads TGTGCCAGCTCTCGCGGGGAAAGCTCCTACAATGAGCAGTTCTTC.

The gene calls are TRBV7-3 and TRBJ2-1; 11 nucleotides match TRBD2. The CDR3 is 15 amino acids. Germline assignment: CDR1 SGHTA and CDR2 FQGTGA. Trimming took 5 bases from V and 3 from J; bases not matched to a gene: 3. The CDR3 here is CASSPTSGSYNEQFF. DNA for the CDR3: TGTGCCAGCAGCCCTACTAGCGGGAGCTACAATGAGCAGTTCTTC.

The chain combines TRBV11-2 with TRBJ1-5; D unresolved. V was cut by 6 bases and J by 6 bases, with 9 bases left in between. Per the germline V gene, CDR1 is SGHAT and CDR2 is FQNNGV. This CDR3 region has 12 residues. The CDR3 coding sequence is TGTGCCAGCAGTAGCGGAATTCAGCCCCAGCATTTT. Its protein is CASSSGIQPQHF.

This sequence joins TRBV6-6 and TRBJ1-6; 8 positions match TRBD1. Trimming at V came to 4 bases and at J to 7 bases, leaving 3 bases not matched to a gene. The CDR3 has 14 residues. Germline V gives CDR1 MNHNY, CDR2 SVGAGI (reference sequence). As DNA, the CDR3 is TGTGCCAGCAGTTCCGGACAGGGAAATTCACCCCTCCACTTT. Translating gives CASSSGQGNSPLHF.

This rearrangement joins TRBV7-9 to TRBJ1-6, with unresolved D. This CDR3 has 15 amino acids. The V gene lost 1 base and the J gene lost 8 bases, with 12 bases spanning the gap. The germline V gene has CDR1 SEHNR and CDR2 FQNEAQ (reference sequence). The CDR3 reads CASSLGRTEDSPLHF. The CDR3 DNA follows: TGTGCCAGCAGCTTAGGAAGGACGGAGGATTCACCCCTCCACTTT.

This sequence joins TRBV24-1 and TRBJ2-5; 12 positions match TRBD1. The V segment lost 6 bases and the J segment 4 bases; nucleotides outside the gene matches: 14. The CDR3 has 18 amino acids. CDR1 and CDR2 (germline): KGHDR, SFDVKD. The CDR3 DNA follows: TGTGCCACCAGTTCCGCCGGGACAGGGGGCGGAGGGTTAGAGACCCAGTACTTC. It encodes CATSSAGTGGGGLETQYF.

The CDR3 here is CASSQGRDTYNSPLHF. CDR3 bases: TGCGCCAGCAGCCAAGGCCGGGACACCTATAATTCACCCCTCCACTTT. The chain links TRBV4-3 to TRBJ1-6; tentative D call: TRBD1 (6 bases). The CDR3 spans 16 residues. V dropped 1 base and J dropped 2 bases, with 9 bases sitting between them. CDR1 is LGHNA and CDR2 is YSLEER in the germline V gene.

The rearrangement joins TRBV20-1 to TRBJ2-3, with 10 bases fitting TRBD2. CDR3 length equals 14 residues. J lost 7 bases, V lost 3 bases, and 7 bases had no gene match. CDR1 and CDR2 from the germline V gene are DFQATT and SNEGSKA (reference sequence). As DNA, the CDR3 is TGCAGTGCTAGTAGTAGCGGGAGGCCCCATACGCAGTATTTT. The encoded protein is CSASSSGRPHTQYF.